A single sample is the source of the 6 T cell receptor beta chains below, sequenced in a study of blood T cell repertoires in COVID-19. This table comes from immunoSEQ multiplex PCR, and its TCRdb copy is limited to in-frame clones, with some not included. The profile shows 130,000 or so clones, 84% of them singletons. The sequenced sample was peripheral blood. The receptors were gathered from a woman aged 55-69 years with acute or convalescent COVID-19.

This chain connects TRBV7-9 to TRBJ2-3, with D perhaps matching TRBD1 (6 bases). CDR3 length: 13 amino acids. V lost 3 bases, J lost 9 bases, and 13 bases lay in between. Germline CDR1 SEHNR, CDR2 FQNEAQ (reference sequence). In DNA, the CDR3 is TGTGCCAGCAGCTTCCCTGACAGGCTGACGCAGTATTTT. This codes for CASSFPDRLTQYF.

With regard to this clone: Here the CDR3 omits its conserved ending phenylalanine or tryptophan, so a read error is the likely source. This chain connects TRBV10-3 to TRBJ1-2, with unresolved D. The germline CDR1 and CDR2 sequences are ENHRY and SYGVKD. Trimming removed 0 bases from V and 1 base from J, with 15 bases in between. The CDR3 consists of 17 residues. CDR3 residues: CAISESEGNAYNYGYTL. The CDR3 DNA reads TGTGCCATCAGTGAGTCTGAGGGAAACGCTTATAACTATGGCTACACCCTC.

This chain uses TRBV27 with TRBJ1-2; 8 bases align to TRBD1. The CDR3 consists of 14 residues. Germline CDR1 MNHEY, CDR2 SMNVEV (reference sequence). The junction had 10 bases not matched to a gene; V was cut back by 5 bases and J by 8 bases. This CDR3 reads CASSPISGGNGYTF. The CDR3 DNA follows: TGTGCCAGCAGTCCTATCTCAGGGGGCAACGGCTACACCTTC.

The CDR3 DNA follows: TGCGCCAGCAGCTTGAGGGCAGGGCGGACGAACACTGAAGCTTTCTTT. Translating it yields CASSLRAGRTNTEAFF. This chain connects TRBV5-1 to TRBJ1-1, with D maybe TRBD1 (5 bases). Per germline, CDR1 SGHRS and CDR2 YFSETQ. V was cut by 1 base and J by 1 base, with 14 bases left in between. The CDR3 extends over 16 amino acids.

The V and J genes are TRBV18 and TRBJ1-5, with D hard to call. The CDR3 runs 17 residues. Trimming pared 3 bases from V and 2 bases from J, leaving 17 bases between. Per germline, CDR1 KGHSH and CDR2 LQKENI. The CDR3 DNA follows: TGTGCCAGCTCACCCCAACACCAGCTGGAGGGCAATCAGCCCCAGCATTTT. Amino acids: CASSPQHQLEGNQPQHF.

This rearrangement joins TRBV9 to TRBJ1-3; no clear D gene. V was shortened by 5 bases and J by 3 bases, with 15 bases between the two germline ends. The CDR3 extends over 15 amino acids. Germline CDR1 reads SGDLS; CDR2 reads YYNGEE. CDR3 sequence reads: CASSKTSLVGNTIYF. CDR3 bases: TGTGCCAGCAGTAAAACTTCACTAGTTGGAAACACCATATATTTT.